Presented here are 25 T cell receptor beta chains from one specimen sequenced in a study of molecular identifiers for immune sequencing clone quantification (dated by TCRdb to 2017 to 2018). Preparation of the library involved PCR. TCRdb records Illumina HiSeq 4000 as the sequencer. TCRdb reworked the public reads: Q25 trimming with fastp, MiXCR clone assembly, productive beta chains retained. Each entry is one CDR3 protein sequence, shown with its most common DNA and genes. The sample contains about half a million distinct CDR3 sequences, over 20% of them found a single time. The ten top clones hold about 0.78% of the sample. The material sequenced was naive CD8+ T cells from blood, with Jurkat cell RNA spiked in. The cell subset or site label on this specimen signifies: FACS-sorted CD8+CD4-CCR7+CD45RA+ naive T cells. Source of these receptors: a human donor in good health. Some libraries in this study had Jurkat cell RNA spiked in.

This clonotype was counted ten times or more. This chain links TRBV29-1 with TRBJ2-1; TRBD2 is a possible D gene (6 bases). V shed 6 bases and J shed 0 bases, with 12 bases lying between them. The CDR3 covers 14 residues. Germline V gene lookup returns CDR1 SQVTM and CDR2 ANQGSEA. The CDR3 here is CSVDRDFSYNEQFF. The DNA for the CDR3 is TGCAGCGTAGACCGGGACTTCTCCTACAATGAGCAGTTCTTC.

The table lists this clonotype with a few counts. CDR3 sequence reads: CAWSVGVTEAFF. DNA for the CDR3: TGTGCCTGGAGTGTGGGGGTCACTGAAGCTTTCTTT. The rearrangement joins TRBV30 to TRBJ1-1, with D perhaps TRBD1 (5 bases). CDR1 is GTSNPN and CDR2 is SVGIG in the germline V gene (reference sequence). The CDR3 runs 12 residues. Trimming shortened V by 0 bases and J by 4 bases, and 6 bases separated the two germline ends.

This clonotype showed up just a few times. The J gene is TRBJ2-7, the V gene TRBV6-6; the D gene could be TRBD1 or TRBD2 (5 bases each). This CDR3 is built from 14 residues. Trimming left V 6 bases short and J 3 bases short, with 15 bases between. CDR1 and CDR2 from the germline V gene are MNHNY and SVGAGI (reference sequence). The CDR3 bases are TGTGCCAGCAGCTTCGTGGGACCGAGCTACGAGCAGTACTTC. Amino acids: CASSFVGPSYEQYF.

The chain uses TRBV14 and TRBJ2-7; a possible D gene is TRBD1 (5 bases). This CDR3 spans 14 amino acids. With 5 bases removed from V and 0 bases from J, the gap between germline ends came to 11 bases. Germline CDR1 is SGHDN and CDR2 is FVKESK. This chain's CDR3 is CASSYRQGSYEQYF. In DNA, the CDR3 is TGTGCCAGCAGCTATCGGCAGGGCTCCTACGAGCAGTACTTC.

In the case of this clonotype: The final CDR3 position lacks the conserved phenylalanine or tryptophan, pointing to a likely read error. The J gene is TRBJ1-5, the V gene TRBV5-6; D may be TRBD1 (5 bases). This CDR3 comprises 16 residues. Germline CDR1 and CDR2: SGHDT and YYEEEE. V lost 5 bases, J lost 0 bases, and 15 bases lay in between. The CDR3 sequence: CASSFNRLYSNQPQHS. CDR3 sequence (DNA): TGTGCCAGCAGTTTTAACAGGTTGTATAGCAATCAGCCCCAGCATTCT.

This clonotype came up a few times. This chain joins TRBV30 and TRBJ2-1, with TRBD2 as a possible D gene (6 bases). The CDR3 totals 11 residues. Germline V gene data show CDR1 as GTSNPN and CDR2 as SVGIG (reference sequence). Trimming removed 1 base from V and 14 bases from J, with 12 bases in between. Here the CDR3 reads CAWSEAASEFF. The CDR3 DNA reads as TGTGCCTGGAGTGAAGCGGCTAGCGAGTTCTTC.

This clonotype was found a few times. A read error may account for a junction end that differs from germline. The V call is TRBV5-3, the J call TRBJ1-4; 9 positions match TRBD1. TRBV5-3 is an ORF, with its function uncertain. The CDR3 covers 15 residues. CDR3 nucleotides: TGTGCCAGCAGCTTGTCTGGGACAGGGTATGAAAAACTGTTTTTT. It translates to CASSLSGTGYEKLFF.

This clonotype was seen repeatedly, ten times or more. The chain joins TRBV7-9 to TRBJ1-1; D uncertain. Germline lookup yields CDR1 SEHNR and CDR2 FQNEAQ (reference sequence). CDR3 length equals 15 residues. V was cut by 4 bases and J by 3 bases, with 15 bases left in between. The CDR3, as DNA: TGTGCCAGCAGCTCCACCCCCAGGAGATACACTGAAGCTTTCTTT. It specifies CASSSTPRRYTEAFF.

Remarks on this clonotype: Compared with germline, one end of the junction differs, possibly owing to a read error. This chain connects TRBV6-5 to TRBJ2-5; TRBD1 or TRBD2 may be the D gene (5 bases each). The CDR3 runs 12 residues. From germline, CDR1 is MNHEY and CDR2 SVGAGI. CDR3 sequence (DNA): TGTGCCGGCAGTCCCGGGACCGAGACCCAGTACTTC. The encoded protein is CAGSPGTETQYF.

About this clonotype itself: The CDR3 ends on some other residue instead of the conserved phenylalanine or tryptophan, so this is likely a read error. The V call is TRBV27, the J call TRBJ1-5, with TRBD1 as a possible D gene (5 bases). Germline V CDR1 and CDR2: MNHEY, SMNVEV (reference sequence). The ends were cut back, 3 bases at V and 5 bases at J, with 8 bases in the middle. CDR3 size: 13 residues. CDR3 DNA sequence: TGTGCCAGCAGTTTGGGACCGTATCAGCCCCAGCATCTT. Amino acids: CASSLGPYQPQHL.

This clonotype was counted between two and nine times. This chain joins TRBV5-1 and TRBJ2-2; D might be TRBD1 (5 bases). The CDR3 runs to 15 residues. V lost 4 bases and J lost 5, with 15 bases in between. The germline CDR1 and CDR2 sequences are SGHRS and YFSETQ. The CDR3 region is CASSPTLDRTGELFF. CDR3 DNA sequence: TGCGCCAGCAGCCCCACCCTCGACAGAACCGGGGAGCTGTTTTTT.

This clonotype has just one count. This chain connects TRBV6-2 or TRBV6-3 to TRBJ1-1; 8 bases are a match to TRBD1. V gave up 2 bases and J gave up 0 bases; unmatched junction bases: 8. The germline CDR1 and CDR2 sequences are MNHEY and SVGEGT. CDR3 length equals 17 residues. CDR3 coding DNA: TGTGCCAGCAGTTACGTTTCGGGGACAGGTGTGAACACTGAAGCTTTCTTT. This encodes CASSYVSGTGVNTEAFF.

This clonotype was found a few times. The rearrangement joins TRBV7-9 to TRBJ2-3; 12 bases map to TRBD2. Germline loops: CDR1 SEHNR, CDR2 FQNEAQ (reference sequence). The CDR3 totals 17 residues. Germline trimming cut 5 bases from V and 2 bases from J; bases unmatched to any gene: 8. The CDR3 spells CASSQAGTSGPTDTQYF. CDR3 sequence (DNA): TGTGCCAGCAGCCAGGCGGGGACTAGCGGGCCCACAGATACGCAGTATTTT. The variable domain in full, with the rest retrieved from reference TRBV7-9 and TRBJ2-3, is DTGVSQNPRHKITKRGQNVTFRCDPISEHNRLYWYRQTLGQGPEFLTYFQNEAQLEKSRLLSDRFSAERPKGSFSTLEIQRTEQGDSAMYLCASSQAGTSGPTDTQYFGPGTRLTVL.

The chain recombines TRBV7-9 with TRBJ2-5, with unresolved D. Per the germline V gene, CDR1 is SEHNR and CDR2 is FQNEAQ (reference sequence). The CDR3 consists of 16 residues. V was clipped by 0 bases and J by 1 base, with 12 bases between them. CDR3 bases: TGTGCCAGCAGCTTAGCATTCGACGGACCCCAAGAGACCCAGTACTTC. This sequence encodes CASSLAFDGPQETQYF.

With regard to this clonotype: This sequence is one base from a far larger clone and is likely a read error. CDR3 bases: TGTGCCAGCGGTTTGGGGGGCTCTCAGCCCCAGCATTTT. The encoded protein is CASGLGGSQPQHF. The chain employs TRBV12-3 or TRBV12-4 and TRBJ1-5, with a weak D call TRBD1 (6 bases). The CDR3 runs 13 residues.

About this clonotype itself: At one end, the junction sequence differs from germline, possibly due to a read error. The chain has TRBV6-2 or TRBV6-3 and TRBJ2-7, with 8 bases fitting TRBD2. The CDR3 contains 14 residues. Germline CDR1 is MNHEY and CDR2 is SVGEGT. The CDR3 reads CAGREGAGAYEQYF. DNA of the CDR3: TGTGCCGGCAGAGAGGGAGCGGGGGCCTACGAGCAGTACTTC.

On this clonotype itself: This may be a read error: a much more frequent sequence differs by one nucleotide. The chain joins TRBV7-9 to TRBJ2-3; D possibly matches TRBD1 or TRBD2 (6 bases each). The CDR3 sequence is 17 residues long. Germline CDR1 reads SEHNR; CDR2 reads FQNEAQ (reference sequence). The CDR3: CASSHGASVRKTGTQYF. CDR3 bases: TGTGCCAGCAGCCATGGGGCTAGCGTTAGGAAGACAGGTACGCAGTATTTT.

This clonotype occurred a few times. The chain recombines TRBV6-6 with TRBJ2-1; D may be TRBD1 or TRBD2 (6 bases each). V lost 0 bases and J 3 bases, leaving 9 bases between the germline ends. The germline CDR1 and CDR2 sequences are MNHNY and SVGAGI (reference sequence). The CDR3 is made up of 15 amino acids. The CDR3 sequence: CASSYSGGLYNEQFF. Written as DNA, the CDR3 is TGTGCCAGCAGTTACTCGGGGGGCCTCTACAATGAGCAGTTCTTC.

This clonotype was observed a handful of times. CDR3 amino acids: CASSKMAGELENIQYF. The CDR3 DNA sequence: TGTGCCAGCAGCAAAATGGCAGGGGAATTGGAAAACATTCAGTACTTC. This chain joins TRBV21-1 and TRBJ2-4; the D call TRBD1 from the table was never checked on the DNA. TRBV21-1 is marked as a pseudogene. The CDR3 is 16 amino acids.

A word on this clonotype: The germline gene is not matched at one end of the junction; a read error may be the cause. The chain is built from TRBV4-3 and TRBJ1-4, with a tentative D call TRBD1 (5 bases). The germline CDR1 and CDR2 sequences are LGHNA and YSLEER. This CDR3 contains 16 residues. Here the CDR3 reads CASRQDRDGDREKLFF. For the CDR3, the DNA is TGCGCCAGCAGGCAAGATAGGGACGGGGATCGTGAAAAACTGTTTTTT.

Regarding this clonotype: This may come from a read error, since a much larger clone is one base off. The chain couples TRBV6-5 to TRBJ2-1; D remains unclear. Per germline, CDR1 MNHEY and CDR2 SVGAGI. CDR3 length: 10 residues. In nucleotides, the CDR3 is TGTGCCAGCGGAAGGAATGAGCAGCTCTTC. This encodes CASGRNEQLF.

This chain connects TRBV4-1 to TRBJ2-1; D is undetermined. The CDR3 is 14 amino acids. Germline lookup yields CDR1 MGHRA and CDR2 YSYEKL. V lost 0 bases to trimming and J lost 7 bases, with 10 bases between them. The CDR3 DNA reads TGCGCCAGCAGCCAAGAACCCCTGGAGAATGAGCAGTTCTTC. Translating gives CASSQEPLENEQFF.

The CDR3 here is CASSEPGERHTQYF. The DNA for the CDR3 is TGTGCCAGCAGCGAGCCCGGGGAGAGGCATACGCAGTATTTT. V usage is TRBV11-3 and J usage is TRBJ2-3, with a weak D call TRBD2 (5 bases). Germline V gives CDR1 SGHNT, CDR2 YENEEA. The V and J ends lost 5 bases and 7 bases respectively, with 16 bases between them. The CDR3 runs to 14 residues.

Concerning this clonotype: At one end the junction does not follow the germline gene, possibly because of a read error. The V gene is TRBV15, the J gene TRBJ2-3; the D is unclear. The CDR3 is 14 residues long. Germline lookup yields CDR1 LNHNV and CDR2 YYDKDF (reference sequence). As DNA, the CDR3 is TGTGCCACCAGCCCCGTTATCAGCACAGATGCGCAGTATTTT. Its translation: CATSPVISTDAQYF.

This clonotype was seen at least ten times. The CDR3 is CASSQERLADTDTQYF. DNA of the CDR3: TGTGCCAGCAGCCAAGAGCGGCTAGCAGACACAGATACGCAGTATTTT. The genes are TRBV4-2 and TRBJ2-3, with TRBD2 as a possible D gene (5 bases). Germline loops: CDR1 LGHNA, CDR2 YNFKEQ. The CDR3 runs to 16 residues. Trimming cost V 0 bases and J 2 bases, with 12 bases left between them.